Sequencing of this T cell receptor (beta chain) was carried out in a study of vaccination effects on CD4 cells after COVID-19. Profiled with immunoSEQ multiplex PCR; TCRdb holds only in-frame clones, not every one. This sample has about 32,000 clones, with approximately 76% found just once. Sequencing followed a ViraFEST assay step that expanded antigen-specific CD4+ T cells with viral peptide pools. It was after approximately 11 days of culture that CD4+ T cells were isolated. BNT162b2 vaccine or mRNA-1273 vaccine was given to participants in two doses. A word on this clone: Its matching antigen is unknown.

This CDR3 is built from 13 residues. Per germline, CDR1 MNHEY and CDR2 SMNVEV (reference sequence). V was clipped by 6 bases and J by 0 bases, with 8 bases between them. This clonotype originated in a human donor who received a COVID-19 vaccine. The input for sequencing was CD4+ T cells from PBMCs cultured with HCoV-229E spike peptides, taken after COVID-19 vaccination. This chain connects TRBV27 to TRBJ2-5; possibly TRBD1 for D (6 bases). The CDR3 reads CASRRQDQETQYF. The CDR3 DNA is TGTGCCAGCAGGAGACAGGACCAAGAGACCCAGTACTTC.